This section outlines one T cell receptor (beta chain) sequence together with its context. It has no known antigen specificity. No quality values exist for individual bases; no much larger clone is one base distant. This entry comes from a study of T-cell memory formation after mild COVID-19 (dated by TCRdb to about 2021). The study in broad terms: Most TCR sequence clusters were specific to one of the two donors. T-cell clones expanding and contracting after mild COVID-19 in two donors were tracked by longitudinal TCRalpha and TCRbeta repertoire sequencing. The cohort was made up of two young adult volunteers, one female and one male, who were previously healthy.

Ficoll-Paque density gradient centrifugation was used to isolate PBMCs. The instrument was an Illumina NovaSeq 6000. TCRalpha and TCRbeta cDNA libraries were constructed by 5'RACE with constant-segment primers, with sample barcodes and unique molecular identifiers being introduced. Trizol reagent was used to extract RNA from every sample. Libraries were amplified in two PCR steps, with a second sample barcode and Illumina TruSeq adapters added in the second step. Sequencing of the libraries was done on an Illumina NovaSeq, producing 2 x 150 bp paired-end reads. The paper's data handling went like this. Demultiplexing of reads and collapsing into UMI-guided consensus sequences were performed with migec v1.2.7. Using mixcr v2.1.11, UMI consensuses were aligned to TRA and TRB V and J templates and then assembled into clonotypes. Expanded or contracted clonotypes were those called significant by both edgeR and NoisET, with noise models trained on biological replicates. For edgeR calls, a false discovery rate-adjusted p below 0.01 and a log2 fold-change threshold of 1 were applied. As an exploratory analysis of dynamics, max-normalized trajectories of the 1000 most abundant clonotypes were examined with PCA combined with hierarchical clustering. Separately sequenced CD4+ and CD8+ repertoires were used to assign a CD4 or CD8 phenotype to each responding clone. TCRdb reworked the public reads: Q25 trimming with fastp, MiXCR clone assembly, productive beta chains retained. When rows share a CDR3 protein, they turn into one entry using the most common DNA and genes. TCRdb, rather than the study authors, made the V and J calls. Across this sample there are roughly 120,000 distinct CDR3 sequences, with more than 15% seen only once. Approximately 15% of the sample rests with the top ten.

Paper-wide results and their limitations: The study included only a couple of mild cases, and larger cohorts that include severe cases with pre-infection samples were judged to be necessary. Some responding clones were found in pre-infection memory, which suggests that pre-existing cross-reactive memory T cells took part in the SARS-CoV-2 response. Whether the second-wave clones peaking on day 37 were SARS-CoV-2 specific was not confirmed. From day 15 to 85, contracting clones showed balanced CD4/CD8 phenotypes, whereas a second wave of clones that expanded from day 15 to 37 leaned towards CD4+. Contracting CD4+ clones were found mainly in CM and EM memory subsets, while CD8+ clones were enriched in EMRA.

According to the germline V gene (reference sequence), CDR1 reads LGHDT and CDR2 reads YNNKEL. The CDR3 covers 15 residues, taking in both the cysteine and the phenylalanine. The only DNA kept is the CDR3, 45 bases in frame from the first base. V is cut by 2 bases and J by 4 bases, and the space between the germline ends is 14 bases. The origin of this receptor is an adult woman who had mild COVID-19 (a few samples of this study predate the infection). The sample titles of this study are shuffled in the database, so cell type and time point are left out; the donor was told from shared clones. Here the chain combines TRBV3-1 and TRBJ1-1; a tentative D call is TRBD1 (5 bases match). The specimen was PBMCs or a T cell subset sorted from them (not recorded which). This receptor carries the CDR3 CASSQNPGTFTEAFF. The nucleotide sequence reads as follows: TGTGCCAGCAGCCAAAACCCCGGGACGTTCACTGAAGCTTTCTTT.